This entry concerns a single TCR beta chain. As yet, its antigen is unknown. Assay used: immunoSEQ multiplex PCR; TCRdb lists only in-frame clones, some missing. The sample holds 70,000 to 80,000 clones, 85% to 95% seen once. This sample was taken from a study of OX40 agonist ivuxolimab in advanced cancers. Across the study: The treatment was a fully human IgG2 OX40 agonist, ivuxolimab.

Study outcomes and limitations: Clonal expansion by week 6 occurred in CD4+ and CD8+ blood T cells (at 0.1 to 3.0 mg/kg).

The source was CD4+ or CD8+ T cells sorted from blood, collected in a trial of the OX40 agonist ivuxolimab. The clonotype originates from an adult with an advanced solid tumor such as melanoma, head and neck, liver or kidney cancer.

The CDR3 here is CASSLGGVTDTQYF. The CDR3 DNA sequence: TGTGCCAGCAGCTTGGGCGGAGTCACAGATACGCAGTATTTT. This chain uses TRBV27 with TRBJ2-3; D gene uncertain. Germline lookup yields CDR1 MNHEY and CDR2 SMNVEV (reference sequence). This CDR3 has 14 amino acids. Deletions cut 6 bases from V and 2 bases from J, with 12 bases between.